These 22 T cell receptor beta chains were all obtained from the same sample, sequenced in a study of blood T cell repertoires in COVID-19. The repertoire was sequenced with immunoSEQ multiplex PCR; TCRdb's copy has only in-frame clones and lacks some. The sample contains around 180,000 clones, around 82% of which appear only once. The sequenced sample was peripheral blood. These receptors originate from a man at least 80 years old with COVID-19, enrolled during active disease.

This sequence joins TRBV3-1 (or the pseudogene TRBV3-2) and TRBJ1-5; 11 bases are shared with TRBD1. Germline-derived CDR1 and CDR2 are LGHDT and YNNKEL (reference sequence). V dropped 4 bases and J dropped 6; count of bases not matched to a gene: 5. The CDR3 contains 15 residues. The CDR3 DNA reads as TGTGCCAGCAGCCCTGGACAGGGGGCTCGTCAGCCCCAGCATTTT. Amino acids: CASSPGQGARQPQHF.

The V gene is TRBV7-8, the J gene TRBJ1-1; maybe TRBD1 (5 bases). With 1 base removed from V and 0 bases from J, the gap between germline ends came to 12 bases. This CDR3 contains 16 residues. Germline-derived CDR1 and CDR2 are SGHVS and FQNEAQ. The CDR3 protein is CASSLEQAHMNTEAFF. CDR3 nucleotides: TGTGCCAGCAGCTTAGAACAGGCTCATATGAACACTGAAGCTTTCTTT.

The V call is TRBV7-2, the J call TRBJ1-1; D might be TRBD1 (5 bases). This CDR3 comprises 14 residues. Germline V gene data show CDR1 as SGHTA and CDR2 as FQGNSA. The ends were cut back, 4 bases at V and 0 bases at J, with 9 bases in the middle. Here the CDR3 DNA reads TGTGCCAGCAGCTCCCGACAGTTGAACACTGAAGCTTTCTTT. Translated: CASSSRQLNTEAFF.

The table lists this clone with a count of one. The J gene is TRBJ1-3, the V gene TRBV7-3, with D maybe TRBD1 (5 bases). The CDR3 runs 15 residues. Looked up from germline, CDR1 is SGHTA and CDR2 is FQGTGA. V lost 1 base, J lost 8 bases, and 15 bases lay in between. CDR3 amino acids: CASSLIRVEVDTIYF. Here the CDR3 DNA reads TGTGCCAGCAGCTTAATCAGGGTGGAAGTGGACACCATATATTTT.

The chain links TRBV9 to TRBJ2-5; tentative D call: TRBD1 (6 bases). The CDR3 loop spans 16 amino acids. V dropped 0 bases and J dropped 5 bases, with 17 bases sitting between them. The V gene's germline CDR1 is SGDLS and CDR2 YYNGEE. The CDR3 bases are TGTGCCAGCAGCGTAGCCGAGGGACATTACCCGGAGACCCAGTACTTC. Translation gives CASSVAEGHYPETQYF.

V gene TRBV6-1 combines with J gene TRBJ1-5, with D unclear. The CDR3 has 14 amino acids. Per the germline V gene, CDR1 is MNHNS and CDR2 is SASEGT. The V and J ends lost 2 bases and 4 bases respectively, with 9 bases between them. The CDR3 region has the DNA TGTGCCAGCAGTGAACCGGGGAAAAATCAGCCCCAGCATTTT. It encodes CASSEPGKNQPQHF.

This chain joins TRBV6-5 and TRBJ1-4, with a weak D call TRBD1 (5 bases). V shed 6 bases and J shed 6 bases, with 14 bases lying between them. Germline CDR1 reads MNHEY; CDR2 reads SVGAGI. This CDR3 is 14 amino acids long. The CDR3 coding sequence is TGTGCCAGCAGCTCTACAGGCCAGTATGAAAAACTGTTTTTT. This sequence encodes CASSSTGQYEKLFF.

The chain recombines TRBV12-5 with TRBJ1-6, with D possibly matching TRBD1 (5 bases). The CDR3 consists of 14 residues. Germline CDR1 is LGHNT and CDR2 is FRNRAP. V shed 7 bases and J shed 8 bases, with 15 bases lying between them. The CDR3 is CASAKGHPDSPLHF. The DNA of the CDR3 is TGTGCTAGTGCCAAAGGACACCCGGATTCACCCCTCCACTTT.

As to this clone: This sample includes further DNA sequences coding for the same CDR3. The chain couples TRBV6-5 to TRBJ1-2; 9 nucleotides align to TRBD1. Germline V gives CDR1 MNHEY, CDR2 SVGAGI. The CDR3 is 13 amino acids. Trimming cost V 6 bases and J 8 bases; bases outside gene matches: 7. The CDR3 loop reads CASRRRTGDGYTF. CDR3 nucleotide sequence: TGTGCCAGCAGGCGTCGGACAGGGGACGGCTACACCTTC.

The chain employs TRBV15 and TRBJ1-6; D is undetermined. The germline gives CDR1 LNHNV, CDR2 YYDKDF (reference sequence). CDR3 length: 14 residues. V lost 0 bases, J lost 4 bases, and 4 bases lay in between. The CDR3 DNA sequence: TGTGCCACCAGCAGAGAGCGTTATAATTCACCCCTCCACTTT. Translation: CATSRERYNSPLHF.

This chain connects TRBV9 to TRBJ1-6, with 7 bases matching TRBD1. Losses at the gene ends were 3 bases for V and 9 bases for J; bases not matched to a gene: 6. The CDR3 runs 14 residues. CDR1 is SGDLS, CDR2 YYNGEE, per germline. CDR3 sequence reads: CASSARTGFSPLHF. The DNA for the CDR3 is TGTGCCAGCAGCGCTCGGACAGGATTTTCACCCCTCCACTTT.

The V call is TRBV2, the J call TRBJ1-3, with D maybe TRBD1 (6 bases). CDR1 SNHLY and CDR2 FYNNEI come from the germline V gene. The CDR3 has 15 amino acids. Trimming took off 3 bases at V and 2 bases at J, with 11 bases between the two ends. The CDR3 sequence is CASSDDRKTGNTIYF. Here the CDR3 DNA reads TGTGCCAGCAGTGATGACAGGAAGACTGGAAACACCATATATTTT.

The chain links TRBV19 to TRBJ1-2; D is possibly TRBD1 (6 bases). The CDR3 extends over 12 amino acids. Looked up from germline, CDR1 is LNHDA and CDR2 is SQIVND (reference sequence). The V end lost 5 bases, the J end lost 4 bases, and 8 bases lay between the germline ends. DNA of the CDR3: TGTGCCAGTAGTGACAGGCTCTATGGCTACACCTTC. This codes for CASSDRLYGYTF.

J is TRBJ2-5 and V is TRBV7-3; 9 bases fit TRBD1. From germline, CDR1 is SGHTA and CDR2 FQGTGA. V gave up 5 bases and J gave up 5 bases; unmatched junction bases: 9. CDR3 length: 15 residues. This CDR3 is CASSARDRVGETQYF. The CDR3 DNA reads TGTGCCAGCAGCGCGAGGGACAGGGTAGGGGAGACCCAGTACTTC. The entire variable domain, with the rest obtained from reference TRBV7-3 and TRBJ2-5, is as follows: GAGVSQTPSNKVTEKGKYVELRCDPISGHTALYWYRQSLGQGPEFLIYFQGTGAADDSGLPNDRFFAVRPEGSVSTLKIQRTERGDSAVYLCASSARDRVGETQYFGPGTRLLVL.

The chain uses TRBV27 and TRBJ1-1; D perhaps matches TRBD1 (5 bases). The V gene lost 2 bases and the J gene lost 0 bases, with 13 bases spanning the gap. Germline loops: CDR1 MNHEY, CDR2 SMNVEV (reference sequence). The length of the CDR3 is 16 residues. The CDR3 sequence: CASSLIGGRLNTEAFF. The CDR3 DNA reads as TGTGCCAGCAGTTTAATCGGGGGACGGCTGAACACTGAAGCTTTCTTT.

The chain links TRBV11-2 to TRBJ1-2; D might be TRBD1 (6 bases). The CDR3 runs 13 residues. Germline V gene sequence: CDR1 SGHAT, CDR2 FQNNGV. V was shortened by 5 bases and J by 8 bases, with 15 bases between the two germline ends. CDR3 sequence (DNA): TGTGCCAGCAGCCACCGGGACATAAGGGGCTACACCTTC. Encoded protein: CASSHRDIRGYTF.

This chain connects TRBV27 to TRBJ2-7; tentative D call: TRBD2 (5 bases). Between the trimmed V and J ends, which lost 0 bases and 3 bases, there was a span of 9 bases. CDR1 MNHEY and CDR2 SMNVEV come from the germline V gene (reference sequence). The CDR3 runs 14 residues. Written as DNA, the CDR3 is TGTGCCAGCAGTTTATCGGCCGGAGGCTACGAGCAGTACTTC. Its protein product is CASSLSAGGYEQYF.

The chain is built from TRBV27 and TRBJ1-1; 7 nucleotides align to TRBD1. V dropped 5 bases and J dropped 4; count of bases not matched to a gene: 22. The CDR3 loop spans 19 amino acids. CDR1 and CDR2 from the germline V gene are MNHEY and SMNVEV (reference sequence). The CDR3 region has the DNA TGTGCCAGCAGTATCGACAGGGCCACGACTTTTCTTGCGGGCACTGAAGCTTTCTTT. Translation: CASSIDRATTFLAGTEAFF.

In its sample, this clone was seen once. This chain uses TRBV19 with TRBJ2-3; D gene uncertain. Germline V lookup: CDR1 LNHDA, CDR2 SQIVND (reference sequence). Trimming shortened V by 5 bases and J by 2 bases, and 11 bases separated the two germline ends. There are 14 residues in the CDR3. The CDR3 loop is CASSQTRFTDTQYF. The CDR3 DNA follows: TGTGCCAGTAGTCAGACGCGGTTCACAGATACGCAGTATTTT.

A single count supports this clone. The genes are TRBV20-1 and TRBJ2-1; 7 positions match TRBD1. CDR1 is DFQATT, CDR2 SNEGSKA, per germline (reference sequence). Unmatched junction bases numbered 10, after V lost 8 bases and J lost 12 bases. This CDR3 region has 11 residues. CDR3 coding DNA: TGCAGTCGTCAAGGGGGCCTCGGGCAGTTCTTC. It translates to CSRQGGLGQFF.

V and J are TRBV28 and TRBJ1-4; tentatively, D is TRBD1 (5 bases). The CDR3 extends over 15 amino acids. From germline, CDR1 is MDHEN and CDR2 SYDVKM. V lost 10 bases to trimming and J lost 5 bases, with 20 bases between them. The CDR3 nucleotides read TGTGCCACCGCGGCGGCGACAGCACCGAATGAAAAACTGTTTTTT. Translated: CATAAATAPNEKLFF.

This rearrangement joins TRBV6-2 or TRBV6-3 to TRBJ2-1; 8 bases match TRBD2. This CDR3 has 18 amino acids. The germline CDR1 and CDR2 sequences are MNHEY and SVGEGT. V dropped 6 bases and J dropped 9; count of bases not matched to a gene: 22. CDR3 loop: CASSRTVYKAGGIGEQFF. The CDR3 nucleotides are TGTGCCAGCAGCCGAACGGTATATAAGGCGGGGGGTATCGGTGAGCAGTTCTTC.